This is a list of T cell receptor beta chains from one sample in a study of regulatory T cells in long-lasting Graves disease. Each CDR3 protein is one row after TCRdb ran MiXCR on the multiplex PCR reads. The sample lists a few hundred thousand distinct CDR3 sequences, about 13% occurring once. Separately, the same data were catalogued under a study of T cells in Graves' hyperthyroidism and ophthalmopathy.

This specimen consisted of peripheral blood mononuclear cells (PBMCs), obtained at new diagnosis, from a patient treated with antithyroid drugs. The receptors were sampled from a man aged 25 to 40 with Graves disease. Both conserved end residues are part of each CDR3. The D gene is left open where the match is weak. The size of a clone is reported for some rows only, either as once, few or many, or as a class for expanded clones.

v_gene: TRBV13
abundance: many
j_gene: TRBJ1-1
d_gene: .
CDR3nt: TGTGCCAGCAGCGGGGGGGGAAGGAACACTGAAGCTTTCTTT
CDR3aa: CASSGGGRNTEAFF

v_gene: TRBV20-1
abundance: few
j_gene: TRBJ2-4
d_gene: .
CDR3nt: TGCAGTGCTAAGGGGATGGACATTCAGTACTTC
CDR3aa: CSAKGMDIQYF

v_gene: TRBV19
abundance: .
j_gene: TRBJ2-1
d_gene: TRBD2
CDR3nt: TGTGCCAGTAGTACCCGACTAGCGGGCTCCTACAATGAGCAGTTCTTC
CDR3aa: CASSTRLAGSYNEQFF

v_gene: TRBV12-3/TRBV12-4
abundance: many
j_gene: TRBJ2-2
d_gene: .
CDR3nt: TGTGCCAGCAGCCTTGGTGTCGGGGAGCTGTTTTTT
CDR3aa: CASSLGVGELFF

v_gene: TRBV15
abundance: .
j_gene: TRBJ2-3
d_gene: .
CDR3nt: TGTGCCACCAGCAGAGTACGGGAGATCACAGATACGCAGTATTTT
CDR3aa: CATSRVREITDTQYF

v_gene: TRBV2
abundance: many
j_gene: TRBJ1-1
d_gene: .
CDR3nt: TGTGCCAGCAGTGAAGCGAGGGTTACGAACACTGAAGCTTTCTTT
CDR3aa: CASSEARVTNTEAFF

v_gene: TRBV6-1
abundance: .
j_gene: TRBJ2-1
d_gene: .
CDR3nt: TGTGCCACCAGGGGAGGTCTGAGCTCCTACAATGAGCAGTTCTTC
CDR3aa: CATRGGLSSYNEQFF

v_gene: TRBV7-9
abundance: many
j_gene: TRBJ2-5
d_gene: .
CDR3nt: TGTGCCAGCAGCTTACCTAGCGTGGGAGAGACCCAGTACTTC
CDR3aa: CASSLPSVGETQYF

v_gene: TRBV19
abundance: few
j_gene: TRBJ1-2
d_gene: .
CDR3nt: TGTGCCAGTAGATCATTGGGCCGGGACTATGGCTACACCTTC
CDR3aa: CASRSLGRDYGYTF

v_gene: TRBV7-9
abundance: many
j_gene: TRBJ2-3
d_gene: .
CDR3nt: TGTGCCAGCAGCTTATTGAGGAAAGGGACCCATACGCAGTATTTT
CDR3aa: CASSLLRKGTHTQYF

v_gene: TRBV5-1
abundance: few
j_gene: TRBJ2-5
d_gene: .
CDR3nt: TGCGCCAGCAGCTTGTGGGTCGGACCCCAAGAGACCCAGTACTTC
CDR3aa: CASSLWVGPQETQYF

v_gene: TRBV11-2
abundance: .
j_gene: TRBJ1-1
d_gene: .
CDR3nt: TGTGCCAGCAGCTTAAACGCAAGGAGCACTGAAGCTTTCTTT
CDR3aa: CASSLNARSTEAFF

v_gene: TRBV12-3/TRBV12-4
abundance: many
j_gene: TRBJ2-7
d_gene: TRBD1
CDR3nt: TGTGCCAGCAGTTCGCCGGGACAGGGGAGGATCTACGAGCAGTACTTC
CDR3aa: CASSSPGQGRIYEQYF

v_gene: TRBV24-1
abundance: many
j_gene: TRBJ1-5
d_gene: TRBD1
CDR3nt: TGTGCCACCAACAGGGGTCAGCCCCAGCATTTT
CDR3aa: CATNRGQPQHF

v_gene: TRBV5-1
abundance: many
j_gene: TRBJ1-1
d_gene: .
CDR3nt: TGTGCCAGCAGCCTCATCGGGGGGAACACTGAAGCTTTCTTT
CDR3aa: CASSLIGGNTEAFF

v_gene: TRBV19
abundance: .
j_gene: TRBJ2-3
d_gene: .
CDR3nt: TGTGCCCCGCCGGAGGGCGGGGCCACAGATACGCAGTATTTT
CDR3aa: CAPPEGGATDTQYF

v_gene: TRBV5-6
abundance: .
j_gene: TRBJ1-2
d_gene: TRBD1
CDR3nt: TGTGCCAGCAGCCTGACAGGGTGGGGGCCCCCCTATGGCTACACCTTC
CDR3aa: CASSLTGWGPPYGYTF

v_gene: TRBV5-1
abundance: .
j_gene: TRBJ2-4
d_gene: TRBD1
CDR3nt: TGCGCCAGCAGCCCGGACAGGCCTGAGTTAGGCAAAAACATTCAGTACTTC
CDR3aa: CASSPDRPELGKNIQYF

v_gene: TRBV5-1
abundance: many
j_gene: TRBJ2-1
d_gene: TRBD2
CDR3nt: TGCGCCAGCACCGCCCAACCCGGGACTAGCGTTGGGAGGAATGAGCAGTTCTTC
CDR3aa: CASTAQPGTSVGRNEQFF

v_gene: TRBV5-1
abundance: once
j_gene: TRBJ2-4
d_gene: TRBD1
CDR3nt: TGCGCCAGCAGCTGGATTCGACAGGGGGCGCACATTCAGTACTTC
CDR3aa: CASSWIRQGAHIQYF

v_gene: TRBV7-6
abundance: .
j_gene: TRBJ1-2
d_gene: .
CDR3nt: TGTGCCAGCAGCTTATCTCCCGCCTCCCCCTATGGCTACACCTTC
CDR3aa: CASSLSPASPYGYTF

v_gene: TRBV11-2
abundance: many
j_gene: TRBJ2-1
d_gene: .
CDR3nt: TGTGCCAGCAGCCCTCAACTGTACAATGAGCAGTTCTTC
CDR3aa: CASSPQLYNEQFF

v_gene: TRBV15
abundance: few
j_gene: TRBJ2-7
d_gene: .
CDR3nt: TGTGCCACCAGCCCCCGAGCATCTAGAGATAGCTACGAGCAGTACTTC
CDR3aa: CATSPRASRDSYEQYF

v_gene: TRBV7-9
abundance: many
j_gene: TRBJ2-5
d_gene: .
CDR3nt: TGTGCCAGCAGCTTCCAGGGCGTTGGAGAGACCCAGTACTTC
CDR3aa: CASSFQGVGETQYF

v_gene: TRBV9
abundance: .
j_gene: TRBJ1-5
d_gene: .
CDR3nt: TGTGCCAGCGGCCCTCAGCATTTT
CDR3aa: CASGPQHF

v_gene: TRBV18
abundance: .
j_gene: TRBJ1-2
d_gene: .
CDR3nt: TGTGCCAGCTCACCACAGGGGGTAAACTATGGCTACACCTTC
CDR3aa: CASSPQGVNYGYTF

v_gene: TRBV19
abundance: .
j_gene: TRBJ2-4
d_gene: .
CDR3nt: TGTGCCAGTAGTATCGTACCACGGCGGGGACAGTCCCTGGTGCGGAACATTCAGTACTTC
CDR3aa: CASSIVPRRGQSLVRNIQYF

v_gene: TRBV7-8
abundance: many
j_gene: TRBJ1-1
d_gene: .
CDR3nt: TGTGCCAGCAGCTTAAGCCGGATGAACACTGAAGCTTTCTTT
CDR3aa: CASSLSRMNTEAFF

v_gene: TRBV3-1
abundance: many
j_gene: TRBJ2-3
d_gene: TRBD2
CDR3nt: TGTGCCAGCACCCCCCGCGGTGGGCGACTAGCGGCAGATACGCAGTATTTT
CDR3aa: CASTPRGGRLAADTQYF

v_gene: TRBV14
abundance: many
j_gene: TRBJ1-1
d_gene: .
CDR3nt: TGTGCCAGCAGTTGGGGAGCGACTGAAGCTTTCTTT
CDR3aa: CASSWGATEAFF

v_gene: TRBV30
abundance: many
j_gene: TRBJ1-2
d_gene: TRBD1
CDR3nt: TGTGCCTGGAGCTCAGGGGGGGGCTACACCTTC
CDR3aa: CAWSSGGGYTF

v_gene: TRBV5-1
abundance: many
j_gene: TRBJ1-1
d_gene: TRBD1
CDR3nt: TGCGCCAGCAGCGCAGGGGGAGTAACTGAAGCTTTCTTT
CDR3aa: CASSAGGVTEAFF